This T cell receptor beta chain stems from a study of T cells in Graves' hyperthyroidism and ophthalmopathy. Germline V gene lookup returns CDR1 KGHDR and CDR2 SFDVKD. With 2 bases removed from V and 1 base from J, the gap between germline ends came to 10 bases. The CDR3 loop spans 15 amino acids. This clonotype was detected a few times. TCR beta CDR3 sequences were amplified from RNA transcripts. First-round RT-PCR with HTBI primers amplified the TCR CDR3 region. TCRdb redid the calling of the multiplex PCR reads with MiXCR, one entry per CDR3 protein. The sample has hundreds of thousands of distinct CDR3 sequences; 40% to 55% are singletons. No ophthalmopathy progression within 18 months constituted stable Graves' hyperthyroidism.

The receptor's source is a woman between 18 and 29 years old with Graves' hyperthyroidism. What was sequenced was peripheral blood or thyroid tissue (not recorded which). The chain employs TRBV24-1 and TRBJ1-1, with D possibly matching TRBD1 (5 bases). CDR3 loop: CATSDSGTENTEAFF. In DNA form, the CDR3 reads TGTGCCACCAGTGATTCGGGGACGGAGAACACTGAAGCTTTCTTT.